These T cell receptor beta chains were read from a single sample in a study of immune evolution from preneoplasia to lung adenocarcinoma. Generated by immunoSEQ multiplex PCR, the TCRdb table keeps only in-frame clones and is missing some. The data hold fewer than 50,000 clones, with 70% to 85% observed a single time. The sample taken for sequencing was FFPE invasive lung adenocarcinoma tissue. These receptors were obtained from a person aged 55 to 75 with lung adenocarcinoma. Both conserved end residues are part of each CDR3. A D gene is named only where the DNA matches it firmly. Clone size is shown for a subset of rows, as once, few, many or a class of expanded clone.

>TRBJ2-7|-|-|TRBV19
CASRDGHSSYEQYF
TGTGCCAGTAGGGACGGTCATAGTTCCTACGAGCAGTACTTC
>TRBJ2-1|-|TRBD2|TRBV7-9
CASSPGGGRARDEQFF
TGTGCCAGCAGCCCTGGGGGCGGGAGGGCCAGGGATGAGCAGTTCTTC
>TRBJ2-1|-|TRBD2|TRBV5-1
CASSLPPGRAYYNEQFF
TGCGCCAGCAGCTTGCCCCCGGGGAGGGCGTATTACAATGAGCAGTTCTTC
>TRBJ1-1|-|-|TRBV27
CASSSPVGGTTEAFF
TGTGCCAGCAGTTCTCCAGTGGGGGGCACCACTGAAGCTTTCTTT
>TRBJ1-1|-|-|TRBV19
CASRPSGGTEAFF
TGTGCCAGTAGGCCGTCGGGAGGGACTGAAGCTTTCTTT
>TRBJ2-2|-|-|TRBV28
CASTLRVTGTGELFF
TGTGCCAGCACCCTGAGGGTTACGGGAACCGGGGAGCTGTTTTTT
>TRBJ1-1|-|-|TRBV5-4
CASSLGLIDEAFF
TGTGCCAGCAGCCTAGGACTGATTGACGAAGCTTTCTTT
>TRBJ1-5|-|TRBD1|TRBV6-5
CASRKDRANNQPQHF
TGTGCCAGCAGGAAGGACAGGGCAAACAATCAGCCCCAGCATTTT
>TRBJ2-3|-|-|TRBV20-1
CSAGPRDTQYF
TGCAGTGCTGGTCCGCGAGATACGCAGTATTTT
>TRBJ2-7|-|TRBD1|TRBV5-1
CASSLGQGNLYEQYF
TGCGCCAGCAGCTTGGGACAGGGAAACCTCTACGAGCAGTACTTC
>TRBJ2-7|-|-|TRBV6-1
CATSGGGDTYEQYF
TGTGCCACCTCGGGGGGTGGGGACACCTACGAGCAGTACTTC
>TRBJ2-7|few|TRBD2|TRBV7-3
CASSSTSGRKGAHEQYF
TGTGCCAGCAGCTCAACTAGCGGGAGAAAAGGGGCTCACGAGCAGTACTTC
>TRBJ2-7|-|-|TRBV6-6
CASSYKGGSYEQYF
TGTGCCAGCAGTTACAAGGGCGGTTCCTACGAGCAGTACTTC
>TRBJ1-2|-|TRBD1|TRBV11-2
CASRRTGANYGYTF
TGTGCCAGCAGGCGGACAGGGGCTAACTATGGCTACACCTTC
>TRBJ1-1|-|-|TRBV19
CASRTGPMNTEAFF
TGTGCCAGTAGGACGGGACCGATGAACACTGAAGCTTTCTTT
>TRBJ2-2|-|-|TRBV10-1
CASSEQGRGELFF
TGCGCCAGCAGTGAACAGGGTAGAGGGGAGCTGTTTTTT
>TRBJ1-5|once|-|TRBV28
CATTIGSEQPQHF
TGTGCCACCACCATAGGGTCAGAGCAGCCCCAGCATTTT
>TRBJ2-1|-|-|TRBV7-2
CASSLQLYNEQFF
TGTGCCAGCAGCTTACAACTCTACAATGAGCAGTTCTTC
>TRBJ2-2|-|-|TRBV5-4
CASSLGVTPAELFF
TGTGCCAGCAGCTTGGGGGTGACCCCGGCGGAGCTGTTTTTT
>TRBJ2-1|medium-sized|TRBD2|TRBV12-5
CASVLTSGSSYNEQFF
TGTGCTAGTGTCCTGACTAGCGGAAGCTCCTACAATGAGCAGTTCTTC
>TRBJ2-1|-|TRBD2|TRBV5-4
CASSRASGTTYNEQFF
TGTGCCAGCAGCCGCGCTAGCGGGACTACCTACAATGAGCAGTTCTTC
>TRBJ2-3|-|-|TRBV21-1
CASSTTGTEDTDTQYF
TGTGCCAGCAGCACCACCGGGACAGAGGACACAGATACGCAGTATTTT
>TRBJ2-1|-|TRBD2|TRBV25-1
CASSRTTTSGPHNEQFF
TGTGCCAGCAGTCGAACCACGACTAGCGGGCCCCACAATGAGCAGTTCTTC
>TRBJ2-7|-|-|TRBV2
CASIKGVPQIYEQYF
TGTGCCAGCATAAAAGGGGTTCCCCAAATCTACGAGCAGTACTTC
>TRBJ1-4|-|TRBD1|TRBV7-9
CASSEQDRAGGEKLFF
TGTGCCAGCAGCGAACAGGACAGGGCGGGAGGGGAAAAACTGTTTTTT
>TRBJ2-2|-|TRBD1|TRBV9
CASRGQGRTGELFF
TGTGCCAGCAGGGGACAGGGGAGGACCGGGGAGCTGTTTTTT
>TRBJ2-2|-|TRBD1|TRBV11-3
CASSSDREGGELFF
TGTGCCAGCAGCTCGGACAGGGAAGGCGGGGAGCTGTTTTTT
>TRBJ1-5|-|TRBD1|TRBV27
CASSLTPLRRGRDSNQPQHF
TGTGCCAGCAGTTTAACCCCTCTCCGGAGGGGGCGCGACAGCAATCAGCCCCAGCATTTT
>TRBJ2-7|once|-|TRBV25-1
CASSDARYEQYF
TGTGCCAGCAGTGACGCGCGGTATGAGCAGTACTTC
>TRBJ2-5|-|-|TRBV5-1
CASSLSKQETQYF
TGCGCCAGCAGCTTGTCAAAACAAGAGACCCAGTACTTC
>TRBJ2-7|-|-|TRBV5-1
CASSISGVYEQYF
TGCGCCAGCAGCATTTCGGGGGTCTACGAGCAGTACTTC
>TRBJ1-1|-|-|TRBV5-1
CASSIQGLGAFF
TGCGCCAGCAGCATTCAGGGCTTGGGGGCTTTCTTT
>TRBJ1-1|-|-|TRBV6-1
CASNRSPTEAFF
TGTGCCAGCAACCGGTCGCCCACTGAAGCTTTCTTT
>TRBJ2-2|medium-sized|-|TRBV2
CASSGQATNTGELFF
TGTGCCAGCAGTGGACAGGCCACGAACACCGGGGAGCTGTTTTTT
>TRBJ1-5|once|-|TRBV28
CASSPWYRNAGQPQHF
TGTGCCAGCAGTCCTTGGTACAGGAACGCGGGGCAGCCCCAGCATTTT
>TRBJ1-4|-|-|TRBV18
CASSLEPLTLATNEKLFF
TGTGCCAGCTCACTCGAACCCCTGACACTCGCAACTAATGAAAAACTGTTTTTT
>TRBJ2-2|-|TRBD2|TRBV7-2
CASSTGLAGVGELFF
TGTGCCAGCAGCACAGGACTAGCGGGAGTCGGGGAGCTGTTTTTT
>TRBJ2-3|-|-|TRBV23-1
CASSPQSLTPRSTDTQYF
TGCGCCAGCAGTCCTCAATCACTCACCCCTAGGAGCACAGATACGCAGTATTTT
>TRBJ2-7|-|TRBD2|TRBV27
CASSLFSGRAPYEQYF
TGTGCCAGCAGTTTGTTTTCCGGGAGGGCCCCCTACGAGCAGTACTTC
>TRBJ1-1|-|-|TRBV7-9
CASSGNTEAFF
TGTGCCAGCAGCGGGAACACTGAAGCTTTCTTT
>TRBJ2-1|-|-|TRBV28
CASSLVGISYNEQFF
TGTGCCAGCAGTTTAGTGGGGATCTCCTACAATGAGCAGTTCTTC
>TRBJ2-2|-|-|TRBV5-1
CASSLGYRNTGELFF
TGCGCCAGCAGCTTGGGATACCGCAACACCGGGGAGCTGTTTTTT
>TRBJ2-5|-|-|TRBV5-4
CASSSPGQETQYF
TGTGCCAGCAGCTCGCCAGGGCAAGAGACCCAGTACTTC
>TRBJ2-7|-|-|TRBV5-1
CASSLSSESYEQYF
TGCGCCAGCAGCTTGTCTAGCGAATCCTACGAGCAGTACTTC
>TRBJ2-5|-|-|TRBV11-3
CASSGGQWETQYF
TGTGCCAGCAGCGGTGGACAGTGGGAGACCCAGTACTTC
>TRBJ2-1|-|TRBD1|TRBV7-2
CASSYRTGDRSSYNEQFF
TGTGCCAGCAGCTACCGAACAGGGGACCGAAGCTCCTACAATGAGCAGTTCTTC
>TRBJ2-7|-|TRBD2|TRBV28
CASRRLAGASYEQYF
TGTGCCAGCAGAAGACTAGCGGGAGCATCCTACGAGCAGTACTTC
>TRBJ2-5|-|TRBD1|TRBV19
CASSMRGQGETQYF
TGTGCCAGTAGTATGAGGGGACAGGGAGAGACCCAGTACTTC
>TRBJ1-2|-|TRBD1|TRBV27
CASKNLGDRGDGYTF
TGTGCCAGCAAGAATTTGGGGGACAGGGGGGATGGCTACACCTTC
>TRBJ2-2|few|TRBD2|TRBV30
CAWSRREGDTGELFF
TGTGCCTGGAGCCGGCGGGAGGGGGACACCGGGGAGCTGTTTTTT
>TRBJ2-3|-|-|TRBV5-5
CASSLGPSRGTDTQYF
TGTGCCAGCAGCTTAGGGCCTTCGAGGGGCACAGATACGCAGTATTTT